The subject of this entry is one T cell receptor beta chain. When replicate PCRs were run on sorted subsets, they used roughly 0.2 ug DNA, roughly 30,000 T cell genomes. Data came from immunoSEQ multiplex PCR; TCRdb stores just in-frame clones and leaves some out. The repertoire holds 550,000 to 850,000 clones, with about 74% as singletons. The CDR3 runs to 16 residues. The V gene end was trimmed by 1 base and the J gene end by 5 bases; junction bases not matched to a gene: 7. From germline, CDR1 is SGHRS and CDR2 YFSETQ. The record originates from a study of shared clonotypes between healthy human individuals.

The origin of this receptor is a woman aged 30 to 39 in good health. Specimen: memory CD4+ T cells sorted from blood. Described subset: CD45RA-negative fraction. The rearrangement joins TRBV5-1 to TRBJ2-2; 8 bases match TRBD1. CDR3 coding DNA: TGCGCCAGCAGCTTGCGGCAGGGGGCTGGGACCGGGGAGCTGTTTTTT. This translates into CASSLRQGAGTGELFF.